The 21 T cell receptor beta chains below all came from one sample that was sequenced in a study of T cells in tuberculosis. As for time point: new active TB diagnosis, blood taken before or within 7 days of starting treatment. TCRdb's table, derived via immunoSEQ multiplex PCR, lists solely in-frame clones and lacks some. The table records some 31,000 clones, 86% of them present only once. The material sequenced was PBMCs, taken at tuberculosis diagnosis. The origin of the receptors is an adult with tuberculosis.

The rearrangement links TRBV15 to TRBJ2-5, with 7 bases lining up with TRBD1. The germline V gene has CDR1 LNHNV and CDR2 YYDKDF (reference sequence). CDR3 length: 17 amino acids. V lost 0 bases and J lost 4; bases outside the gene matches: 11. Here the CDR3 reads CATSRDQLRQGRETQYF. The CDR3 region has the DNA TGTGCCACCAGCAGAGATCAGTTGCGACAGGGAAGAGAGACCCAGTACTTC.

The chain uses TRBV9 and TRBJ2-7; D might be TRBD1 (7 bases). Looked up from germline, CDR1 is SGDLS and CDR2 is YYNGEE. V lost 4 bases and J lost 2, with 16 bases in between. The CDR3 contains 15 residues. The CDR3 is CASSLEGGGTYEQYF. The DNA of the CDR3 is TGTGCCAGCAGCCTCGAAGGGGGCGGGACCTACGAGCAGTACTTC.

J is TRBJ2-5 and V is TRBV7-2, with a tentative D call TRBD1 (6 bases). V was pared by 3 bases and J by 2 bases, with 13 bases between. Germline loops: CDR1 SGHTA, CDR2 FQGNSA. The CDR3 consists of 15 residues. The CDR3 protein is CASSFGQWRQETQYF. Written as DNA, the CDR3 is TGTGCCAGCAGCTTTGGACAGTGGAGGCAAGAGACCCAGTACTTC.

The CDR3 sequence: CASSLVGRLNTGELFF. For the CDR3, the DNA is TGCGCCAGCAGCTTGGTGGGGCGGTTGAACACCGGGGAGCTGTTTTTT. This chain connects TRBV5-1 to TRBJ2-2; a possible D gene is TRBD1 (5 bases). V lost 0 bases and J 1 base, leaving 10 bases between the germline ends. The CDR3 is 16 residues long. Germline V gene sequence: CDR1 SGHRS, CDR2 YFSETQ.

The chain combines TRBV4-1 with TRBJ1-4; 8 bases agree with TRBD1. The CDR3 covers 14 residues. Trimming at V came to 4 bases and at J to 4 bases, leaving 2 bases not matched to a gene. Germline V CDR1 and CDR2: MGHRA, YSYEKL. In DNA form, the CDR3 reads TGCGCCAGCAGCCGGACAGGGATTAATGAAAAACTGTTTTTT. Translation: CASSRTGINEKLFF.

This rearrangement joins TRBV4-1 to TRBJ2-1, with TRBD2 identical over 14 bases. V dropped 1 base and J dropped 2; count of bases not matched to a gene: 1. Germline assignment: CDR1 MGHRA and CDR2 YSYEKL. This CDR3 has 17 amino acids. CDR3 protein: CASSQGLAGGPYNEQFF. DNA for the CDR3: TGCGCCAGCAGCCAAGGACTAGCGGGAGGGCCCTACAATGAGCAGTTCTTC.

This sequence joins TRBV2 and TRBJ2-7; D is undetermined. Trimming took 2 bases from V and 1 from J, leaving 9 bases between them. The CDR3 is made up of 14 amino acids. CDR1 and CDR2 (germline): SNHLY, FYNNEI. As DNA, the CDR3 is TGTGCCAGCAGTGAAAAGGCAGGTTCCTACGAGCAGTACTTC. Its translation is CASSEKAGSYEQYF.

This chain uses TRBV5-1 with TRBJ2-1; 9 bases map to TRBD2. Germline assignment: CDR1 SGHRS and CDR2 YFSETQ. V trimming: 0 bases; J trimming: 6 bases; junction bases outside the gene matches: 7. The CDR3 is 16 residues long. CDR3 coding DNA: TGCGCCAGCAGCTTGGTCCCAGCGGGGGGACTCAATGAGCAGTTCTTC. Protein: CASSLVPAGGLNEQFF.

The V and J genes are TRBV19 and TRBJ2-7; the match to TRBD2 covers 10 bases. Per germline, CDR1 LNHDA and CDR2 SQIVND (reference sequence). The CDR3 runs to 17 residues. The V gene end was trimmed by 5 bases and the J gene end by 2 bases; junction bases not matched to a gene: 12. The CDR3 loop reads CASSAKRTGTSAYEQYF. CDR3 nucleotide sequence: TGTGCCAGTAGTGCAAAAAGAACCGGGACTAGCGCCTACGAGCAGTACTTC.

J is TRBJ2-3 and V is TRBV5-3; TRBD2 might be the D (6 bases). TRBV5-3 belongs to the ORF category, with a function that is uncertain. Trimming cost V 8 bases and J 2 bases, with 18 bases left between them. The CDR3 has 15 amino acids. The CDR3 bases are TGTGCCAGGAAAACCGCGACTAGTACCACAGATACGCAGTATTTT. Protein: CARKTATSTTDTQYF.

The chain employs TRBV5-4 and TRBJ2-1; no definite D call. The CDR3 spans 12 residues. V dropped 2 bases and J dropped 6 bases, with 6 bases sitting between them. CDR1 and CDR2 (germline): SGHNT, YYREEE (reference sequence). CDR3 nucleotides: TGTGCCAGCAGCTTTAATCTCAATGAGCAGTTCTTC. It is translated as CASSFNLNEQFF.

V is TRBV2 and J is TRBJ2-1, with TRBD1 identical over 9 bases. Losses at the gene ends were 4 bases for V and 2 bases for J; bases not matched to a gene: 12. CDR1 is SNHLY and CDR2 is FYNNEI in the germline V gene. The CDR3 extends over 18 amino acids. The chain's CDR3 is CASSARQGGATPYNEQFF. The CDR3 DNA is TGTGCCAGCAGTGCCCGACAGGGGGGCGCCACCCCCTACAATGAGCAGTTCTTC.

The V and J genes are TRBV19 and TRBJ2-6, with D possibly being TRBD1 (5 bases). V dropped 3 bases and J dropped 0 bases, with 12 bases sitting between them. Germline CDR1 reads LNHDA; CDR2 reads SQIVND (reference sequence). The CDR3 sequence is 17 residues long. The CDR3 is CASSIQGIGSGANVLTF. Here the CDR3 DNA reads TGTGCCAGTAGTATCCAGGGCATCGGCTCTGGGGCCAACGTCCTGACTTTC.

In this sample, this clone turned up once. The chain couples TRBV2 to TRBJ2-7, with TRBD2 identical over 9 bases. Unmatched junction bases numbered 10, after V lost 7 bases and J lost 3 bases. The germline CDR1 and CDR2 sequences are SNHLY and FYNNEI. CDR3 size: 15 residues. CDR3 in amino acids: CASTLLGAGGYEQYF. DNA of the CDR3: TGTGCCAGCACCCTCCTCGGAGCGGGAGGCTACGAGCAGTACTTC.

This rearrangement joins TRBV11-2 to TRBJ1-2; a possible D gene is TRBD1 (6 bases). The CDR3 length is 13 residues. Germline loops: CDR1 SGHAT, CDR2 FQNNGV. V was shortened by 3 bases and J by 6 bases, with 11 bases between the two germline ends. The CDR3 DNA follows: TGTGCCAGCAGCTTGAACAGGGTAAATGGCTACACCTTC. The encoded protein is CASSLNRVNGYTF. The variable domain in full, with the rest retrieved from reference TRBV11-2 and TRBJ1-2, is EAGVAQSPRYKIIEKRQSVAFWCNPISGHATLYWYQQILGQGPKLLIQFQNNGVVDDSQLPKDRFSAERLKGVDSTLKIQPAKLEDSAVYLCASSLNRVNGYTFGSGTRLTVV.

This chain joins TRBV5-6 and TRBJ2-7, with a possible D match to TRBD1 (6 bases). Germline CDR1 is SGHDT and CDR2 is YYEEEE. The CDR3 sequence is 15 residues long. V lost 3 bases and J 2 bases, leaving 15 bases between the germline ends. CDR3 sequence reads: CASSSAGTPPYEQYF. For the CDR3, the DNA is TGTGCCAGCAGCTCCGCCGGGACACCGCCCTACGAGCAGTACTTC.

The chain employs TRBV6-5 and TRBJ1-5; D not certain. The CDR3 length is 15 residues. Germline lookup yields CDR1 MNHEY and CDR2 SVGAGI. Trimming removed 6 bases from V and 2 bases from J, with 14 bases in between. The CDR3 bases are TGTGCCAGCAGAGCCGACGGCGGGGGCAATCAGCCCCAGCATTTT. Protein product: CASRADGGGNQPQHF.

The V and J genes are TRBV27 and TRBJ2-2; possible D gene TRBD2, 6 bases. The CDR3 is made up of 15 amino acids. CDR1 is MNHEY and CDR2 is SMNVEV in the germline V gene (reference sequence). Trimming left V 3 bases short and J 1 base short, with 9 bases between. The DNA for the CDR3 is TGTGCCAGCAGTTTTGGAGGGGAGAACACCGGGGAGCTGTTTTTT. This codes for CASSFGGENTGELFF.

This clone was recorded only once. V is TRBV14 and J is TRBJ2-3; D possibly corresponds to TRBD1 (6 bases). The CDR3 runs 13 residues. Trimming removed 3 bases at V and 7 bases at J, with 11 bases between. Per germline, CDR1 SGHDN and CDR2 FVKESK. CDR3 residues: CASSHHREYTQYF. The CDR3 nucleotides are TGTGCCAGCAGCCACCACAGGGAGTATACGCAGTATTTT.

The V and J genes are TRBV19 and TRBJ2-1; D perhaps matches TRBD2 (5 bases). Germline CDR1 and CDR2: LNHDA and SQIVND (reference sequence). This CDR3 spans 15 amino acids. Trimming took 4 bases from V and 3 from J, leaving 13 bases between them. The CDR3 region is CASSRLAGVYNEQFF. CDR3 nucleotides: TGTGCCAGTAGTAGATTAGCCGGGGTCTACAATGAGCAGTTCTTC. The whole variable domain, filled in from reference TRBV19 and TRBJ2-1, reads DGGITQSPKYLFRKEGQNVTLSCEQNLNHDAMYWYRQDPGQGLRLIYYSQIVNDFQKGDIAEGYSVSREKKESFPLTVTSAQKNPTAFYLCASSRLAGVYNEQFFGPGTRLTVL.

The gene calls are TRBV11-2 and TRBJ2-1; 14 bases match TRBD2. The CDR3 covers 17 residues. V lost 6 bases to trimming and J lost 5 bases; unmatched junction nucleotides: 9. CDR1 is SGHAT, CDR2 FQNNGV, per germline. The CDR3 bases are TGTGCCAGCAGACCGGGACTAGCGGGGGACCCTCACAATGAGCAGTTCTTC. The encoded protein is CASRPGLAGDPHNEQFF.